This T cell receptor beta chain was sequenced for a study of shared clonotypes between healthy human individuals. Study results and limitations: Among donors, clonotype sharing was expected to be affected by sequencing depth.

Turning to this clone: The antigen remains undetermined.

V lost 6 bases, J lost 8 bases, and 8 bases stayed unmatched. The CDR3 consists of 15 residues. Germline loops: CDR1 MDHEN, CDR2 SYDVKM. The data were produced by immunoSEQ multiplex PCR, yet TCRdb's version contains in-frame clones alone and is incomplete. The profile shows approximately 1.5 million clones, less than 99% of them singletons. Donors were healthy HIV-negative adults without recently reported acute infections or vaccinations. The genes are TRBV28 and TRBJ1-4; 11 bases map to TRBD1. The sequenced sample consisted of naive CD4+ T cells sorted from blood. Sample subset: CD45RA+ positively selected. The TCR comes from a man aged 30 to 45 in good health. The CDR3 DNA follows: TGTGCCAGCAGCAGGACAGGGGGCGCGGGAGAAAAACTGTTTTTT. This codes for CASSRTGGAGEKLFF. Using reference TRBV28 and TRBJ1-4 for the parts outside the CDR3, the full variable domain is DVKVTQSSRYLVKRTGEKVFLECVQDMDHENMFWYRQDPGLGLRLIYFSYDVKMKEKGDIPEGYSVSREKKERFSLILESASTNQTSMYLCASSRTGGAGEKLFFGSGTQLSVL.